This TCR beta chain was obtained from a study of blood T cell repertoires in COVID-19. Study in general: The United States, Italy and Spain supplied acute and convalescent COVID-19 samples. Sources were T cells, B-cell-depleted T cells, or PBMCs; the material itself was cDNA or gDNA.

The CDR3 extends over 15 amino acids. V was trimmed by 5 bases and J by 3 bases, leaving 14 bases between them. Germline V gives CDR1 SGHVS, CDR2 FNYEAQ. Authors' methods: Scientists estimated how many nucleated cells there were by amplifying reference gene primers. The assay was immunoSEQ multiplex PCR, and TCRdb's table has in-frame clones only and misses some. The V and J calls and clone size come from that table; D and trimming were worked out from the DNA. The repertoire holds some 120,000 clones, with roughly 86% as singletons. The clonotype was recovered from a woman between 55 and 75 years old with acute or convalescent COVID-19. The chain couples TRBV7-6 to TRBJ2-1; a possible D gene is TRBD2 (6 bases). The sample was peripheral blood. CDR3 residues: CASSPQGGFYNEQFF. The CDR3, as DNA: TGTGCCAGCAGCCCTCAGGGAGGTTTCTACAATGAGCAGTTCTTC. Using reference TRBV7-6 and TRBJ2-1 for the parts outside the CDR3, the full variable domain is GAGVSQSPRYKVTKRGQDVALRCDPISGHVSLYWYRQALGQGPEFLTYFNYEAQQDKSGLPNDRFSAERPEGSISTLTIQRTEQRDSAMYRCASSPQGGFYNEQFFGPGTRLTVL.